What follows are 25 T cell receptor beta chains derived from one specimen sequenced in a study of T cells in localized non-small cell lung cancer. Method: immunoSEQ multiplex PCR; TCRdb's copy keeps in-frame clones and lacks some. The table lists over 25,000 clones, over 75% of them singletons. The starting material was peripheral blood, obtained before any cancer treatment. All receptors derive from a male donor aged 60 or older with stage III squamous cell lung carcinoma.

A note on this clone: A far more abundant clone sits one base away, making this likely a read error. This chain joins TRBV5-1 and TRBJ2-1; 10 nucleotides align to TRBD1. Trimming cost V 2 bases and J 10 bases; bases outside gene matches: 15. CDR1 and CDR2 from the germline V gene are SGHRS and YFSETQ. The CDR3 is made up of 17 amino acids. CDR3 sequence (DNA): TGCGCCAGCAGCTTAAGTGTCGACAGGGGGCAAGGCGTGGAGCAGTTCTTC. It translates to CASSLSVDRGQGVEQFF.

This sequence joins TRBV18 and TRBJ1-3, with D possibly TRBD1 on 6 matching bases. The CDR3 is made up of 17 amino acids. Germline CDR1 is KGHSH and CDR2 is LQKENI. Trimming removed 3 bases from V and 0 bases from J, with 15 bases in between. CDR3 DNA: TGTGCCAGCTCACCCCAGACAGGAGGGACCTCTGGAAACACCATATATTTT. As protein: CASSPQTGGTSGNTIYF.

This chain connects TRBV7-9 to TRBJ2-2; D is possibly TRBD1 (6 bases). Germline CDR1 and CDR2: SEHNR and FQNEAQ (reference sequence). V lost 2 bases and J lost 2, with 12 bases in between. The CDR3 extends over 16 amino acids. The CDR3 loop reads CASSLLRQANTGELFF. The CDR3 DNA sequence: TGTGCCAGCAGCTTACTACGACAGGCCAACACCGGGGAGCTGTTTTTT.

V and J are TRBV6-6 and TRBJ2-3, with D perhaps TRBD1 (6 bases). CDR1 MNHNY and CDR2 SVGAGI come from the germline V gene (reference sequence). Trimming took off 6 bases at V and 9 bases at J, with 10 bases between the two ends. The CDR3 is 11 residues long. The CDR3 sequence: CASRAGDTQYF. CDR3 DNA sequence: TGTGCCAGCAGGGCAGGGGACACGCAGTATTTT.

The CDR3 sequence: CASSLGPGTLYEQYF. CDR3 nucleotides: TGTGCCAGCAGCTTGGGACCGGGAACTCTCTACGAGCAGTACTTC. This chain connects TRBV11-2 to TRBJ2-7; TRBD1 or TRBD2 may be the D gene (5 bases each). This CDR3 is 15 amino acids long. Trimming left V 3 bases short and J 3 bases short, with 15 bases between. Germline loops: CDR1 SGHAT, CDR2 FQNNGV.

This chain links TRBV10-3 with TRBJ2-1, with 16 bases fitting TRBD2. J lost 3 bases, V lost 11 bases, and 10 bases had no gene match. The CDR3 consists of 17 residues. Germline V gene sequence: CDR1 ENHRY, CDR2 SYGVKD. DNA for the CDR3: TGTGCCGCTTCCGGGACTAGCGGGGGGGCGTTCTACAATGAGCAGTTCTTC. Its protein is CAASGTSGGAFYNEQFF.

In its sample, this clone was seen once. This chain connects TRBV5-1 to TRBJ1-1; TRBD1 is a possible D gene (5 bases). Trimming shortened V by 1 base and J by 5 bases, and 12 bases separated the two germline ends. The germline gives CDR1 SGHRS, CDR2 YFSETQ. There are 14 residues in the CDR3. This CDR3 reads CASSLSSGLTEAFF. Written as DNA, the CDR3 is TGCGCCAGCAGCTTGTCGTCAGGGTTGACTGAAGCTTTCTTT.

As regards this clone: Other DNA sequences in this specimen translate into the identical CDR3. This chain joins TRBV6-1 and TRBJ2-1; D not certain. CDR3 length: 15 amino acids. Between the trimmed V and J ends, which lost 3 bases and 0 bases, there was a span of 9 bases. Germline CDR1 reads MNHNS; CDR2 reads SASEGT. CDR3 amino acids: CASSEGRSSYNEQFF. As DNA, the CDR3 is TGTGCCAGCAGTGAGGGAAGGAGCTCCTACAATGAGCAGTTCTTC.

This chain links TRBV5-4 with TRBJ1-2; D not certain. Germline V lookup: CDR1 SGHNT, CDR2 YYREEE (reference sequence). The CDR3 has 14 residues. V gave up 0 bases and J gave up 5 bases, with 11 bases separating them. In DNA form, the CDR3 reads TGTGCCAGCAGCTTGGTGTATGAGAAATATGGCTACACCTTC. It translates to CASSLVYEKYGYTF.

V is TRBV5-1 and J is TRBJ2-7; D might be TRBD1 or TRBD2, each matching 6 bases. This CDR3 is built from 13 residues. Germline CDR1 is SGHRS and CDR2 is YFSETQ. The ends were cut back, 3 bases at V and 6 bases at J, with 13 bases in the middle. The CDR3: CASSSEGGTEQYF. In nucleotides, the CDR3 is TGCGCCAGCAGCTCAGAGGGGGGAACCGAGCAGTACTTC.

This clone was seen once. The chain couples TRBV7-2 to TRBJ2-1, with TRBD2 identical over 7 bases. V was pared by 1 base and J by 7 bases, with 4 bases of the junction left unmatched. The CDR3 loop spans 14 amino acids. Germline values: CDR1 SGHTA, CDR2 FQGNSA. The CDR3 is CASSLGGSLNEQFF. The CDR3 DNA reads as TGTGCCAGCAGCTTAGGCGGGAGTTTGAATGAGCAGTTCTTC.

The CDR3 loop is CASSPEGHLSNQPQHF. In nucleotides, the CDR3 is TGTGCCAGCAGTCCCGAGGGGCACCTTAGCAATCAGCCCCAGCATTTT. The chain uses TRBV28 and TRBJ1-5, with D tentatively TRBD1 (5 bases). The length of the CDR3 is 16 residues. Germline assignment: CDR1 MDHEN and CDR2 SYDVKM. Trimming removed 5 bases from V and 0 bases from J, with 14 bases in between.

This chain links TRBV4-3 with TRBJ2-5, with D perhaps matching TRBD1 or TRBD2 (5 bases each). CDR3 length equals 15 residues. V gave up 0 bases and J gave up 0 bases, with 8 bases separating them. Germline loops: CDR1 LGHNA, CDR2 YSLEER. CDR3 nucleotide sequence: TGCGCCAGCAGCCAAGAGTGGGGGTACCAAGAGACCCAGTACTTC. This codes for CASSQEWGYQETQYF.

This chain uses TRBV7-9 with TRBJ2-7, with D hard to call. With 2 bases removed from V and 1 base from J, the gap between germline ends came to 6 bases. The CDR3 runs to 13 residues. Germline values: CDR1 SEHNR, CDR2 FQNEAQ (reference sequence). The CDR3 is CASSLISSYEQYF. CDR3 DNA sequence: TGTGCCAGCAGCTTAATAAGTTCCTACGAGCAGTACTTC.

The chain carries TRBV5-1 and TRBJ1-4; TRBD1 might be the D (6 bases). There are 17 residues in the CDR3. Germline lookup yields CDR1 SGHRS and CDR2 YFSETQ. V shed 1 base and J shed 4 bases, with 17 bases lying between them. CDR3 loop: CASSLLPRGEYNEKLFF. The DNA of the CDR3 is TGCGCCAGCAGCTTGCTCCCCAGGGGAGAATATAATGAAAAACTGTTTTTT.

The chain employs TRBV6-5 and TRBJ1-1; D possibly corresponds to TRBD1 (5 bases). CDR1 and CDR2 from the germline V gene are MNHEY and SVGAGI. CDR3 length: 11 amino acids. Trimming removed 2 bases at V and 9 bases at J, with 7 bases between. The chain's CDR3 is CASSYGAKAFF. The CDR3 DNA follows: TGTGCCAGCAGTTACGGGGCAAAAGCTTTCTTT.

This chain connects TRBV19 to TRBJ2-6; no reliable D call. This CDR3 has 18 amino acids. Germline CDR1 LNHDA, CDR2 SQIVND (reference sequence). V lost 4 bases to trimming and J lost 0 bases, with 16 bases between them. This chain's CDR3 is CASSSDGETISGANVLTF. The CDR3 nucleotides read TGTGCCAGTAGTAGCGACGGAGAAACGATCTCTGGGGCCAACGTCCTGACTTTC.

The V call is TRBV11-3, the J call TRBJ1-2; possible D gene TRBD1, 6 bases. V shed 5 bases and J shed 7 bases, with 26 bases lying between them. The CDR3 totals 17 residues. The V gene's germline CDR1 is SGHNT and CDR2 YENEEA. As DNA, the CDR3 is TGTGCCAGCAGCCCTTCCGGGGGGCCCTCACGAGGACGTGGCTACACCTTC. Translating it yields CASSPSGGPSRGRGYTF.

There are a few counts of this clone. This chain connects TRBV10-3 to TRBJ2-7; D call uncertain. From germline, CDR1 is ENHRY and CDR2 SYGVKD. The CDR3 extends over 13 amino acids. The germline V and J ends were trimmed by 3 bases and 3 bases, with 9 bases remaining between them. CDR3 protein: CAISDRSFYEQYF. The CDR3 DNA sequence: TGTGCCATCAGTGACAGGTCCTTCTACGAGCAGTACTTC.

The genes are TRBV5-1 and TRBJ2-2, with 8 bases that match TRBD1. V shed 4 bases and J 6 bases; nucleotides not matched to a gene: 5. The CDR3 extends over 14 amino acids. The germline gives CDR1 SGHRS, CDR2 YFSETQ. CDR3 sequence (DNA): TGCGCCAGCAGCCTACAGGGGGAAGCCGGGGAGCTGTTTTTT. Its protein is CASSLQGEAGELFF.

This chain connects TRBV7-9 to TRBJ2-1, with D hard to call. V was clipped by 3 bases and J by 5 bases, with 17 bases between them. Germline assignment: CDR1 SEHNR and CDR2 FQNEAQ (reference sequence). The CDR3 has 16 residues. CDR3 in DNA: TGTGCCAGCAGCTTTAGGAACCAGAAGGTCGACAATGAGCAGTTCTTC. It yields the protein CASSFRNQKVDNEQFF.

The chain carries TRBV5-5 and TRBJ2-7, with TRBD1 as a possible D gene (6 bases). Germline V lookup: CDR1 SGHKS, CDR2 YYEKEE (reference sequence). V gave up 6 bases and J gave up 6 bases, with 13 bases separating them. This CDR3 region has 12 residues. The CDR3 sequence is CASTRTVTEQYF. In nucleotides, the CDR3 is TGTGCCAGCACCCGGACAGTAACCGAGCAGTACTTC. Full variable domain (rest looked up from reference TRBV5-5 and TRBJ2-7): DAGVTQSPTHLIKTRGQQVTLRCSPISGHKSVSWYQQVLGQGPQFIFQYYEKEERGRGNFPDRFSARQFPNYSSELNVNALLLGDSALYLCASTRTVTEQYFGPGTRLTVT.

This chain uses TRBV4-3 with TRBJ2-7, with D maybe TRBD1 (5 bases). The CDR3 sequence is 14 residues long. Germline CDR1 reads LGHNA; CDR2 reads YSLEER. V dropped 5 bases and J dropped 1 base, with 12 bases sitting between them. This CDR3 is CASSMSDSSYEQYF. DNA for the CDR3: TGCGCCAGCAGCATGAGCGACAGTTCCTACGAGCAGTACTTC.

This sequence joins TRBV9 and TRBJ2-2; the match to TRBD2 covers 14 bases. Germline V gene data show CDR1 as SGDLS and CDR2 as YYNGEE. After removal of 2 bases from V and 4 bases from J, the junction contained 1 base not matched to a gene. The CDR3 extends over 16 amino acids. The CDR3 DNA reads TGTGCCAGCAGCGTTGGGACTAGCGGGGGCACCGGGGAGCTGTTTTTT. Its translation is CASSVGTSGGTGELFF.

The rearrangement links TRBV7-2 to TRBJ2-5; TRBD2 aligns across 9 bases. Per the germline V gene, CDR1 is SGHTA and CDR2 is FQGNSA. This CDR3 comprises 15 residues. The V segment lost 0 bases and the J segment 1 base; nucleotides outside the gene matches: 0. The CDR3 DNA reads as TGTGCCAGCAGCTTAGCTAGCGGGGGCCAAGAGACCCAGTACTTC. This gives the protein CASSLASGGQETQYF.